The clone carrying this T cell receptor beta chain was observed at least ten times. The sample comes from a study of regulatory T cells in long-lasting Graves disease. The time point here: newly diagnosed GD, antithyroid drugs for less than 3 months. PBMC RNA was the source of the TCR library. Building of the TCR beta libraries involved iRepertoire HTBI primers and Arm-PCR of CDR3 regions. In TCRdb, the multiplex PCR reads were re-called with MiXCR into one record per CDR3 protein. The table has 550,000 or so distinct CDR3 sequences, 9.5% to 15% seen once. The same data also contributed to another study, on T cells in Graves' hyperthyroidism and ophthalmopathy.

This sequence originates from a woman aged 25-40 years with Graves disease. This sample comprised peripheral blood mononuclear cells (PBMCs), obtained at new diagnosis, from a patient treated with antithyroid drugs.

CDR3 amino acids: CASSTNYGYTF. In nucleotides, the CDR3 is TGTGCCAGCAGTACTAACTATGGCTACACCTTC. The gene calls are TRBV12-3 or TRBV12-4 and TRBJ1-2; no reliable D call. V lost 5 bases and J 0 bases, leaving 1 base between the germline ends. The CDR3 covers 11 residues.